This entry lists 11 T cell receptor beta chains sequenced from one sample in a study of blood T cell repertoires in COVID-19. Sequencing used immunoSEQ multiplex PCR; TCRdb keeps in-frame clones, though not all of them. In the table there are some 300,000 clones, more than 80% of which are singletons. The sequenced sample consisted of peripheral blood. The source is a woman in her fifties or sixties with COVID-19, enrolled during active disease.

This chain joins TRBV5-6 and TRBJ1-1; D gene unclear. Trimming stripped 4 bases from V and 7 bases from J, with 20 bases between. CDR3 length: 15 residues. The germline V gene encodes CDR1 SGHDT and CDR2 YYEEEE. In DNA, the CDR3 is TGTGCCAGCAGCCGTAGAGGGCTCCTCGACGGTGAAGCTTTCTTT. As protein: CASSRRGLLDGEAFF.

This clone was recorded once. The chain combines TRBV27 with TRBJ2-2; 11 positions match TRBD1. CDR1 and CDR2 from the germline V gene are MNHEY and SMNVEV (reference sequence). The CDR3 has 15 residues. J was trimmed by 6 bases and V by 6 bases; bases with no gene match: 6. CDR3 amino acids: CASRVPGQGAGELFF. DNA for the CDR3: TGTGCCAGCAGAGTCCCGGGACAGGGGGCCGGGGAGCTGTTTTTT.

The chain joins TRBV29-1 to TRBJ1-2, with D maybe TRBD1 (6 bases). Germline-derived CDR1 and CDR2 are SQVTM and ANQGSEA. The CDR3 length is 13 residues. Trimming cost V 6 bases and J 0 bases, with 11 bases left between them. The CDR3 here is CSVLQGPNYGYTF. The CDR3 nucleotides are TGCAGCGTACTACAGGGCCCTAACTATGGCTACACCTTC.

The V call is TRBV4-1, the J call TRBJ1-2, with D possibly being TRBD1 (5 bases). Germline V gene sequence: CDR1 MGHRA, CDR2 YSYEKL. V was pared by 4 bases and J by 3 bases, with 9 bases between. The CDR3 loop spans 13 amino acids. The CDR3 protein is CASSLRVDYGYTF. The DNA of the CDR3 is TGCGCCAGCAGCCTCAGGGTTGACTATGGCTACACCTTC.

This rearrangement joins TRBV18 to TRBJ1-1, with D perhaps matching TRBD1 (6 bases). The CDR3 consists of 16 residues. The germline V gene encodes CDR1 KGHSH and CDR2 LQKENI. The ends were cut back, 4 bases at V and 0 bases at J, with 15 bases in the middle. The CDR3 region has the DNA TGTGCCAGCTCACGACTCCGGACAGCAATGAACACTGAAGCTTTCTTT. Amino acids: CASSRLRTAMNTEAFF.

The V gene is TRBV24-1, the J gene TRBJ2-3; 12 nucleotides match TRBD2. V gave up 4 bases and J gave up 0 bases; unmatched junction bases: 7. CDR1 is KGHDR, CDR2 SFDVKD, per germline. CDR3 length: 18 residues. As DNA, the CDR3 is TGTGCCACCAGTGACCCACCCGGGACTAGCGGGAGCACAGATACGCAGTATTTT. It yields the protein CATSDPPGTSGSTDTQYF.

This chain uses TRBV28 with TRBJ1-4; TRBD1 might be the D (6 bases). This CDR3 is 14 amino acids long. Germline loops: CDR1 MDHEN, CDR2 SYDVKM. V gave up 1 base and J gave up 3 bases, with 6 bases separating them. The DNA of the CDR3 is TGTGCCAGCAGTTTATCAGGGGCTAATGAAAAACTGTTTTTT. It codes for CASSLSGANEKLFF.

This clone has just one count. The V call is TRBV5-1, the J call TRBJ2-7; maybe TRBD2 (5 bases). Looked up from germline, CDR1 is SGHRS and CDR2 is YFSETQ. CDR3 length: 13 amino acids. The ends were cut back, 4 bases at V and 3 bases at J, with 11 bases in the middle. CDR3 DNA sequence: TGCGCCAGCAGCGAGGACTTCTACTACGAGCAGTACTTC. As protein: CASSEDFYYEQYF.

In DNA, the CDR3 is TGTGCCAGCAGTATGACAGGGGCTCAGCCCCAGCATTTT. Its protein product is CASSMTGAQPQHF. The rearrangement links TRBV28 to TRBJ1-5; 8 bases match TRBD1. Germline trimming cut 5 bases from V and 6 bases from J; bases unmatched to any gene: 3. The CDR3 is 13 residues long. Germline V lookup: CDR1 MDHEN, CDR2 SYDVKM.

J is TRBJ2-2 and V is TRBV4-2; maybe TRBD1 (5 bases). Germline CDR1 reads LGHNA; CDR2 reads YNFKEQ. V was clipped by 4 bases and J by 4 bases, with 10 bases between them. The CDR3 runs 14 residues. The CDR3 bases are TGTGCCAGCAGCCCACAGGAGAGCACCGGGGAGCTGTTTTTT. Protein product: CASSPQESTGELFF.

This clone showed up just once. The V and J genes are TRBV30 and TRBJ2-7; 7 nucleotides agree with TRBD2. V trimming: 3 bases; J trimming: 5 bases; junction bases outside the gene matches: 7. CDR1 GTSNPN and CDR2 SVGIG come from the germline V gene (reference sequence). This CDR3 region has 13 residues. Written as DNA, the CDR3 is TGTGCCTGGAGCCGAGGGAGGGAACACGAGCAGTACTTC. The encoded protein is CAWSRGREHEQYF. Based on the CDR3 plus reference TRBV30 and TRBJ2-7, the full variable domain is SQTIHQWPATLVQPVGSPLSLECTVEGTSNPNLYWYRQAAGRGLQLLFYSVGIGQISSEVPQNLSASRPQDRQFILSSKKLLLSDSGFYLCAWSRGREHEQYFGPGTRLTVT.